The 4 T cell receptor beta chains listed next were all sequenced from one sample in a study of blood T cell repertoires in COVID-19. Sequencing was performed with immunoSEQ multiplex PCR; in TCRdb, only in-frame clones are kept and a portion is missing. The sample lists hundreds of thousands of clones; 70% to 90% were seen once. The sample comprised peripheral blood. The source of these receptors is a man younger than 35 with active or convalescent COVID-19.

The chain couples TRBV5-6 to TRBJ2-4; D is uncertain. V dropped 1 base and J dropped 9 bases, with 14 bases sitting between them. CDR1 and CDR2 from the germline V gene are SGHDT and YYEEEE. The CDR3 covers 14 residues. The CDR3 region has the DNA TGTGCCAGCAGCTTGTGGGCTTCCCCCCGCATTCAGTACTTC. Translated: CASSLWASPRIQYF.

The genes are TRBV19 and TRBJ2-2, with TRBD2 identical over 11 bases. V lost 4 bases, J lost 4 bases, and 8 bases stayed unmatched. This CDR3 is built from 17 residues. Germline V gene sequence: CDR1 LNHDA, CDR2 SQIVND (reference sequence). The CDR3 protein is CASSRGTSGAATGELFF. Here the CDR3 DNA reads TGTGCCAGTAGTAGGGGGACTAGCGGAGCCGCCACCGGGGAGCTGTTTTTT.

The rearrangement uses TRBV4-2 and TRBJ2-2; D perhaps matches TRBD2 (5 bases). CDR1 is LGHNA, CDR2 YNFKEQ, per germline. V was shortened by 0 bases and J by 0 bases, with 8 bases between the two germline ends. The CDR3 has 16 residues. The CDR3 reads CASSQETGTNTGELFF. In DNA, the CDR3 is TGTGCCAGCAGCCAAGAGACGGGGACGAACACCGGGGAGCTGTTTTTT.

This clone came up once. The chain is built from TRBV13 and TRBJ1-2; 8 bases match TRBD1. Trimming removed 5 bases from V and 8 bases from J; junction bases left unmatched: 4. Germline V gene data show CDR1 as PRHDT and CDR2 as FYEKMQ (reference sequence). This CDR3 contains 12 residues. This CDR3 is CASSEDRGGYTF. The DNA of the CDR3 is TGTGCCAGCAGCGAAGACAGGGGAGGCTACACCTTC.